Listed here are 14 T cell receptor beta chains from one sample, sequenced in a study of read filtering for tumor transcriptome and immune sequencing. This library used roughly 400 ng RNA and molecular barcoded adaptors spanning alpha/delta and beta/gamma chains. TCRdb redid the calling of the reads with MiXCR, one entry per CDR3 protein. Of approximately 150,000 distinct CDR3 sequences in the sample, about 12% were seen once. The sample consisted of a population of CD138-negative cells sorted from bone marrow. All receptors come from a donor over 35 with multiple myeloma.

This clonotype has at least ten counts. The gene calls are TRBV7-9 and TRBJ2-1; 10 bases fit TRBD2. Germline-derived CDR1 and CDR2 are SEHNR and FQNEAQ (reference sequence). Trimming took 3 bases from V and 7 from J; bases not matched to a gene: 3. This CDR3 has 14 amino acids. The CDR3 DNA is TGTGCCAGCAGCTTGCAGACTAGCGGGAATGAGCAGTTCTTC. Translated, it gives CASSLQTSGNEQFF.

This clonotype was picked up many times. Germline and junction disagree at one end, which may indicate a read error. V usage is TRBV5-1 and J usage is TRBJ2-1, with TRBD2 matching 13 bases. This CDR3 comprises 14 residues. Germline V CDR1 and CDR2: SGHRS, YFSETQ. CDR3 DNA: TGTGCCAGCAGCCCTGGACTAGCGGGAGATGAGCAGTTCTTC. This translates into CASSPGLAGDEQFF.

Turning to this clonotype: A read error is likely here: a far larger clone is one base away. The CDR3 region is CATQDGQNAEAFF. CDR3 coding DNA: TGTGCCACCCAAGACGGGCAGAACGCTGAAGCTTTCTTT. This rearrangement joins TRBV6-5 to TRBJ1-1; D uncertain. Germline assignment: CDR1 MNHEY and CDR2 SVGAGI. The CDR3 has 13 amino acids.

Remarks on this clonotype: A much more abundant neighbour one base away suggests this may be a read error. The chain has TRBV29-1 and TRBJ2-1, with 8 bases that match TRBD1. Germline assignment: CDR1 SQVTM and CDR2 ANQGSEA. This CDR3 is 15 amino acids long. Here the CDR3 reads CSAGPGQDSYKEQFF. The CDR3 DNA reads as TGCAGCGCCGGACCGGGACAGGACTCCTACAAGGAGCAGTTCTTC.

This clonotype was detected ten times or more. The genes are TRBV20-1 and TRBJ2-7; the D is unclear. The CDR3 is made up of 11 amino acids. Trimming cost V 2 bases and J 3 bases, with 5 bases left between them. CDR1 and CDR2 (germline): DFQATT, SNEGSKA (reference sequence). CDR3 in DNA: TGCAGTGCTAGAAGAGGCTACGAGCAGTACTTC. It codes for CSARRGYEQYF.

This clonotype was seen repeatedly, ten times or more. The chain links TRBV7-6 to TRBJ2-3; D may be TRBD2 (7 bases). The V and J ends lost 5 bases and 5 bases respectively, with 32 bases between them. Per germline, CDR1 SGHVS and CDR2 FNYEAQ. The CDR3 spans 20 residues. CDR3 sequence: CASSHIGGLAEHIFGDTQYF. The CDR3 bases are TGTGCCAGCAGCCATATAGGGGGGCTAGCGGAACACATCTTTGGAGATACGCAGTATTTT. Filled out from reference TRBV7-6 and TRBJ2-3, the complete variable domain reads GAGVSQSPRYKVTKRGQDVALRCDPISGHVSLYWYRQALGQGPEFLTYFNYEAQQDKSGLPNDRFSAERPEGSISTLTIQRTEQRDSAMYRCASSHIGGLAEHIFGDTQYFGPGTRLTVL.

This clonotype has at least ten counts. The rearrangement uses TRBV7-2 and TRBJ2-2, with D possibly matching TRBD1 (6 bases). Deletions cut 6 bases from V and 6 bases from J, with 14 bases between. This CDR3 contains 14 residues. CDR1 is SGHTA, CDR2 FQGNSA, per germline. The CDR3 DNA sequence: TGTGCCAGCAGTAATCACGGGACATCCGGGGAGCTGTTTTTT. Encoded protein: CASSNHGTSGELFF.

This clonotype was recorded many times. DNA of the CDR3: TGTGCCAGCAGCTTCGGGACAGGGAGGGAGCAGTACTTC. The encoded protein is CASSFGTGREQYF. The V gene is TRBV11-2, the J gene TRBJ2-7; TRBD1 matches 9 bases. V lost 3 bases and J lost 7; bases outside the gene matches: 4. CDR1 is SGHAT, CDR2 FQNNGV, per germline. The CDR3 is made up of 13 amino acids.

This clonotype was seen many times. The chain is built from TRBV7-9 and TRBJ2-7; 9 nucleotides line up with TRBD1. This CDR3 is 14 amino acids long. V lost 5 bases, J lost 2 bases, and 4 bases stayed unmatched. Germline-derived CDR1 and CDR2 are SEHNR and FQNEAQ (reference sequence). CDR3 sequence reads: CASSPWDRAYEQYF. CDR3 in DNA: TGTGCCAGCAGCCCATGGGACAGGGCCTACGAGCAGTACTTC. Full variable domain (missing parts from reference TRBV7-9 and TRBJ2-7): DTGVSQNPRHKITKRGQNVTFRCDPISEHNRLYWYRQTLGQGPEFLTYFQNEAQLEKSRLLSDRFSAERPKGSFSTLEIQRTEQGDSAMYLCASSPWDRAYEQYFGPGTRLTVT.

With regard to this clonotype: It may be a read error: a sequence one base away is much more abundant. The chain couples TRBV4-1 to TRBJ2-7; 10 positions match TRBD2. The CDR3 has 18 residues. Germline CDR1 reads MGHRA; CDR2 reads YSYEKL. In DNA form, the CDR3 reads TGCGCCTGCAGCCAAACTTATGGTAGCGGGAGGTTCGTTGACGAGCAGTACTTC. The encoded protein is CACSQTYGSGRFVDEQYF.

About this clonotype itself: A much larger clone lies a single base off, so this may be a read error. The chain has TRBV18 and TRBJ2-7; maybe TRBD2 (5 bases). This CDR3 spans 14 amino acids. Per the germline V gene, CDR1 is KGHSH and CDR2 is LQKENI. CDR3 protein: CASSPSSGSYERYF. The CDR3 coding sequence is TGTGCCAGCTCACCTTCCTCGGGGTCCTACGAGCGGTACTTC.

The sample holds many counts of this clonotype. The chain employs TRBV25-1 and TRBJ2-7; no firm D call. The CDR3 runs 13 residues. Germline V CDR1 and CDR2: MGHDK, SYGVNS. Trimming stripped 1 base from V and 1 base from J, with 5 bases between. CDR3 sequence (DNA): TGTGCCAGCAGTGAATCACCTTCCTACGAGCAGTACTTC. Protein product: CASSESPSYEQYF.

This clonotype was seen repeatedly, ten times or more. The V call is TRBV6-5, the J call TRBJ2-1, with 12 bases fitting TRBD2. CDR3 length equals 18 residues. The germline CDR1 and CDR2 sequences are MNHEY and SVGAGI. V was clipped by 6 bases and J by 0 bases; unmatched bases: 9. The CDR3 DNA reads as TGTGCCAGCAGCCGGGGGACTAGCGGGTTAAGCTCCTACAATGAGCAGTTCTTC. This sequence encodes CASSRGTSGLSSYNEQFF.

The gene calls are TRBV27 and TRBJ1-5; perhaps TRBD1 as D (5 bases). In germline, CDR1 is MNHEY, CDR2 SMNVEV (reference sequence). CDR3 length: 14 amino acids. V lost 6 bases to trimming and J lost 7 bases, with 16 bases between them. Here the CDR3 DNA reads TGTGCCAGCAGACCAATTGGGGGGGGACAGCCCCAGCATTTT. Translated, it gives CASRPIGGGQPQHF.